Only a few counts were recorded for the clone carrying this TCR beta chain. The CDR3 consists of 15 residues. The V segment lost 5 bases and the J segment 1 base; nucleotides outside the gene matches: 3. CDR1 and CDR2 (germline): SEHNR, FQNEAQ (reference sequence). The source of the sample is a study of blood T cell repertoires in COVID-19. Whole-study context: The United States, Italy and Spain provided the acute and convalescent COVID-19 samples. PBMCs, B-cell-depleted T cells, or T cells were the source of the cDNA or gDNA that made up the material.

The study drew participants aged about 18 to 95 years from 20 to 30 US areas. The protocol was immunoSEQ multiplex PCR, while the TCRdb copy is restricted to in-frame clones and leaves out a portion. This table holds more than 300,000 clones, around 87% found once. The clonotype was recovered from a middle-aged man in a cohort exposed to, infected with or recovered from COVID-19 (not recorded which). Sequenced material: PBMCs or T cells enriched from blood (not recorded which). The chain combines TRBV7-9 with TRBJ2-3, with 10 bases fitting TRBD1. For the CDR3, the DNA is TGTGCCAGCAGCATCGGGACAGGGGGCACAGATACGCAGTATTTT. This sequence encodes CASSIGTGGTDTQYF.